Each of the 13 T cell receptor beta chains below was sequenced from the same sample in a study of shared clonotypes between healthy human individuals. TCRdb keeps only in-frame clones here, not all; method: immunoSEQ multiplex PCR. The sample holds a few million clones, 85% to 95% seen once. Sequencing was done on a sample of naive CD4+ T cells from PBMCs. Subset noted: CD45RA+ positively selected. Every receptor here comes from a man aged 18 to 30 in good health. Some clones in this sample may be carry-over from other donors' samples.

This clone was picked up one time. The V call is TRBV5-4, the J call TRBJ2-7; D is unclear. The CDR3 is made up of 13 amino acids. The germline CDR1 and CDR2 sequences are SGHNT and YYREEE (reference sequence). Trimming removed 1 base at V and 3 bases at J, with 8 bases between. The CDR3 region is CASSLRDVYEQYF. The CDR3 nucleotides are TGTGCCAGCAGCTTGAGGGATGTCTACGAGCAGTACTTC.

V gene TRBV9 combines with J gene TRBJ2-1; 7 nucleotides match TRBD1. Looked up from germline, CDR1 is SGDLS and CDR2 is YYNGEE. There are 16 residues in the CDR3. Trimming at V came to 4 bases and at J to 0 bases, leaving 7 bases not matched to a gene. The CDR3 DNA reads as TGTGCCAGCAGCTTAACAGGGGCCATCTCCTACAATGAGCAGTTCTTC. Residues: CASSLTGAISYNEQFF.

J is TRBJ1-1 and V is TRBV28; 7 bases line up with TRBD1. The CDR3 is 12 amino acids. The germline CDR1 and CDR2 sequences are MDHEN and SYDVKM. The ends lost 5 bases at V and 8 bases at J; junction bases unmatched: 5. The CDR3 DNA reads TGTGCCAGCAGTAGGGACAGTAGAGAAGCTTTCTTT. It is translated as CASSRDSREAFF.

This chain uses TRBV28 with TRBJ2-5; no reliable D call. Trimming removed 10 bases at V and 5 bases at J, with 23 bases between. The CDR3 runs to 15 residues. CDR1 and CDR2 (germline): MDHEN, SYDVKM. The CDR3 DNA sequence: TGTGCCACCAAGGCGCCCCCCGGAAGAGAGGAGACCCAGTACTTC. Translated, it gives CATKAPPGREETQYF.

This chain links TRBV12-5 with TRBJ1-1; D unresolved. The V and J ends lost 2 bases and 0 bases respectively, with 4 bases between them. The CDR3 extends over 13 amino acids. Germline CDR1 is LGHNT and CDR2 is FRNRAP. The CDR3: CASGLNVNTEAFF. The CDR3 DNA is TGTGCTAGTGGTTTGAACGTGAACACTGAAGCTTTCTTT.

This clone is a singleton in its sample. The chain combines TRBV19 with TRBJ2-2, with D possibly TRBD1 on 6 matching bases. Trimming left V 6 bases short and J 1 base short, with 12 bases between. Germline V gene lookup returns CDR1 LNHDA and CDR2 SQIVND (reference sequence). The CDR3 has 15 residues. The CDR3 loop reads CASRTGQENTGELFF. The CDR3 DNA reads as TGTGCCAGTAGGACGGGACAAGAGAACACCGGGGAGCTGTTTTTT.

For this clone: The same CDR3 arises from other DNA sequences in this sample as well. The V and J genes are TRBV5-1 and TRBJ1-1; 8 nucleotides align to TRBD1. Germline CDR1 SGHRS, CDR2 YFSETQ. Trimming removed 4 bases from V and 8 bases from J; junction bases left unmatched: 7. This CDR3 has 13 residues. The CDR3 sequence: CASSATGGTEAFF. The CDR3 DNA reads as TGCGCCAGCAGCGCAACAGGGGGAACCGAAGCTTTCTTT.

The genes are TRBV18 and TRBJ1-1; no definite D call. The CDR3 consists of 14 residues. V was trimmed by 1 base and J by 0 bases, leaving 6 bases between them. CDR1 and CDR2 from the germline V gene are KGHSH and LQKENI. The CDR3 here is CASSPRKVNTEAFF. The DNA for the CDR3 is TGTGCCAGCTCACCACGAAAAGTGAACACTGAAGCTTTCTTT.

V and J are TRBV30 and TRBJ2-3; TRBD2 matches 9 bases. After removal of 3 bases from V and 6 bases from J, the junction contained 7 bases not matched to a gene. Germline loops: CDR1 GTSNPN, CDR2 SVGIG (reference sequence). CDR3 length equals 14 residues. CDR3 DNA: TGTGCCTGGAGCCATAGCGGGAGTGGGGATACGCAGTATTTT. Protein product: CAWSHSGSGDTQYF.

The rearrangement uses TRBV18 and TRBJ2-1, with TRBD2 matching over 11 bases. The CDR3 spans 18 residues. Unmatched junction bases numbered 11, after V lost 2 bases and J lost 5 bases. Germline V gene lookup returns CDR1 KGHSH and CDR2 LQKENI. CDR3 residues: CASSPNFLAGGHDNEQFF. The CDR3 DNA follows: TGTGCCAGCTCACCAAACTTCTTAGCGGGAGGGCACGACAATGAGCAGTTCTTC.

This clone was observed a handful of times. The chain joins TRBV4-2 to TRBJ1-5; D remains unclear. Deletions cut 0 bases from V and 3 bases from J, with 6 bases between. CDR3 length: 14 residues. Germline V lookup: CDR1 LGHNA, CDR2 YNFKEQ. CDR3 sequence reads: CASSQDISNQPQHF. The DNA for the CDR3 is TGTGCCAGCAGCCAAGATATCTCCAATCAGCCCCAGCATTTT.

V is TRBV4-1 and J is TRBJ2-2; TRBD1 might be the D (5 bases). CDR3 length: 17 amino acids. Trimming stripped 3 bases from V and 0 bases from J, with 14 bases between. CDR1 and CDR2 from the germline V gene are MGHRA and YSYEKL. The CDR3 bases are TGCGCCAGCAGCCAGATCAGGGAAGCCGCGAACACCGGGGAGCTGTTTTTT. Encoded protein: CASSQIREAANTGELFF.

This clone was detected once. The V call is TRBV10-3, the J call TRBJ2-5; no firm D call. CDR3 length: 11 residues. Trimming removed 2 bases at V and 4 bases at J, with 2 bases between. Germline CDR1 and CDR2: ENHRY and SYGVKD. CDR3 in amino acids: CAISELETQYF. The CDR3 nucleotides read TGTGCCATCAGTGAGCTAGAGACCCAGTACTTC.